The rows below give T cell receptor beta chains drawn from one sample of a study of blood T cell repertoires in COVID-19. Assay used: immunoSEQ multiplex PCR; TCRdb lists only in-frame clones, some missing. This sample has some 70,000 clones, with around 85% found just once. The sample consisted of peripheral blood. The receptor source for this set is a woman between 55 and 75 years old with acute or convalescent COVID-19. The CDR3 runs from the conserved cysteine through the conserved F or W. Fields, in order: D gene, V gene, J gene, clone size, CDR3 DNA, CDR3 protein. A D gene is named only where the DNA matches it firmly. A clone size is listed for some rows: how often the clone was seen (once, few, many), or a class if it is expanded.

D gene: -; V gene: TRBV10-2; J gene: TRBJ1-1; clone size: few; CDR3 DNA: TGCGCCAGCAGTGAGGGGGGACAATACACTGAAGCTTTCTTT; CDR3 protein: CASSEGGQYTEAFF
D gene: -; V gene: TRBV24-1; J gene: TRBJ2-3; clone size: -; CDR3 DNA: TGTGCCACCAGTGATCCGACTAGTCCCGCAGATACGCAGTATTTT; CDR3 protein: CATSDPTSPADTQYF
D gene: -; V gene: TRBV6-1; J gene: TRBJ1-5; clone size: -; CDR3 DNA: TGTGCCAGCAGTGAAGGCTTCTTGGACACGAGCAATCAGCCCCAGCATTTT; CDR3 protein: CASSEGFLDTSNQPQHF
D gene: TRBD2; V gene: TRBV28; J gene: TRBJ2-1; clone size: -; CDR3 DNA: TGTGCCAGCAGTCAATGGAGCGGGAATAAGGGCAATGAGCAGTTCTTC; CDR3 protein: CASSQWSGNKGNEQFF
D gene: TRBD1; V gene: TRBV19; J gene: TRBJ1-1; clone size: -; CDR3 DNA: TGTGCCAGTAGGACTGGGACAGTGAACACTGAAGCTTTCTTT; CDR3 protein: CASRTGTVNTEAFF
D gene: -; V gene: TRBV25-1; J gene: TRBJ1-1; clone size: -; CDR3 DNA: TGTGCCAGCAGACCAACAGGGTGGGAGACTGAAGCTTTCTTT; CDR3 protein: CASRPTGWETEAFF
D gene: -; V gene: TRBV6-5; J gene: TRBJ1-3; clone size: few; CDR3 DNA: TGTGCCAGCAGTTACTCGGTCCAGGGCTCTGGAAACACCATATATTTT; CDR3 protein: CASSYSVQGSGNTIYF
D gene: -; V gene: TRBV19; J gene: TRBJ2-4; clone size: -; CDR3 DNA: TGTGCCAGTAGTATAGCGAGGAAAGCCAAAAACATTCAGTACTTC; CDR3 protein: CASSIARKAKNIQYF
D gene: TRBD1; V gene: TRBV24-1; J gene: TRBJ1-4; clone size: few; CDR3 DNA: TGTGCCACCAGTGAGGCCGGGACAGGGGATGAAAAACTGTTTTTT; CDR3 protein: CATSEAGTGDEKLFF
D gene: -; V gene: TRBV2; J gene: TRBJ2-7; clone size: few; CDR3 DNA: TGTGCCAGCAATACAGGGCCCTACGAGCAGTACTTC; CDR3 protein: CASNTGPYEQYF
D gene: -; V gene: TRBV30; J gene: TRBJ2-6; clone size: -; CDR3 DNA: TGTGCCTCACACCAGGGCCCCGGGGCCAACGTCCTGACTTTC; CDR3 protein: CASHQGPGANVLTF
D gene: TRBD1; V gene: TRBV24-1; J gene: TRBJ1-3; clone size: -; CDR3 DNA: TGTGCCACCAGTAGATTTAAAAAGGACAGGGAAGGAAACACCATATATTTT; CDR3 protein: CATSRFKKDREGNTIYF
D gene: TRBD1; V gene: TRBV5-6; J gene: TRBJ1-2; clone size: -; CDR3 DNA: TGTGCCAGCAGCCGGGACAGGGGGTGGTATGGCTACACCTTC; CDR3 protein: CASSRDRGWYGYTF
D gene: TRBD1; V gene: TRBV13; J gene: TRBJ1-6; clone size: -; CDR3 DNA: TGTGCCAGCAGCCTCCGGACAGGGAGTTCGAATTCACCCCTCCACTTT; CDR3 protein: CASSLRTGSSNSPLHF
D gene: -; V gene: TRBV19; J gene: TRBJ1-1; clone size: once; CDR3 DNA: TGTGCCAGTACCCGAACGCCCGGGTACACTGAAGCTTTCTTT; CDR3 protein: CASTRTPGYTEAFF
D gene: -; V gene: TRBV29-1; J gene: TRBJ2-2; clone size: -; CDR3 DNA: TGCAGCGTTGAATTCAGGGTATCCGGGGAGCTGTTTTTT; CDR3 protein: CSVEFRVSGELFF
D gene: -; V gene: TRBV6-1; J gene: TRBJ1-1; clone size: large; CDR3 DNA: TGTGCCAGCAGTGAAGTGGCAGGGGAGAGCACTGAAGCTTTCTTT; CDR3 protein: CASSEVAGESTEAFF
D gene: -; V gene: TRBV12-3/TRBV12-4; J gene: TRBJ1-2; clone size: -; CDR3 DNA: TGTGCCAGCAGTTTAAGCAGGTCCGGCTACACCTTC; CDR3 protein: CASSLSRSGYTF
D gene: -; V gene: TRBV11-2; J gene: TRBJ2-5; clone size: -; CDR3 DNA: TGTGCCAGCAGCTTACGGCGCGGTTTCCAAGAGACCCAGTACTTC; CDR3 protein: CASSLRRGFQETQYF
D gene: TRBD2; V gene: TRBV19; J gene: TRBJ2-7; clone size: -; CDR3 DNA: TGTGCCAGTGCGAAGCCCAATAGCGGGAGTTCCAGTGTATCCTACGAGCAGTACTTC; CDR3 protein: CASAKPNSGSSSVSYEQYF
D gene: TRBD1; V gene: TRBV13; J gene: TRBJ1-1; clone size: -; CDR3 DNA: TGTGCCAGCACCAGGGGCAGGGGGACTGAAGCTTTCTTT; CDR3 protein: CASTRGRGTEAFF
D gene: -; V gene: TRBV5-5; J gene: TRBJ1-3; clone size: -; CDR3 DNA: TGTGCCAGCAGCGTAAGCGGAAACACCATATATTTT; CDR3 protein: CASSVSGNTIYF
D gene: -; V gene: TRBV9; J gene: TRBJ1-5; clone size: few; CDR3 DNA: TGTGCCAGCAGCGCCGTCGGGGTTCGGGGACAGCCCCAGCATTTT; CDR3 protein: CASSAVGVRGQPQHF
D gene: TRBD1; V gene: TRBV11-2; J gene: TRBJ1-2; clone size: -; CDR3 DNA: TGTGCCAGCAGCCGAGAAGGGACAGGGGTCTATGGCTACACCTTC; CDR3 protein: CASSREGTGVYGYTF